These 8 T cell receptor beta chains were sequenced from one sample in a study of naive and memory T cell subsets. An equimolar mix of two oligonucleotides served as the beta constant-region primer for TRBC1 and TRBC2. TCRdb fed the UMI-ligation and nested PCR reads into MiXCR, producing one record per CDR3 protein. Found here are around 160,000 distinct CDR3 sequences, about a sixth of them singletons; the top ten hold approximately 0.15%. What was sequenced was naive CD4+ T cells from blood. The receptor source for this set is a human donor in good health.

The rearrangement uses TRBV11-3 and TRBJ2-2; 11 bases are shared with TRBD2. Germline V CDR1 and CDR2: SGHNT, YENEEA. Unmatched junction bases numbered 5, after V lost 5 bases and J lost 0 bases. The CDR3 has 17 residues. CDR3 coding DNA: TGTGCCAGCAGCCGACTAGCGGGAATTCCGAACACCGGGGAGCTGTTTTTT. Translation: CASSRLAGIPNTGELFF.

This clonotype was counted between two and nine times. The chain combines TRBV5-1 with TRBJ2-1; 11 bases align to TRBD2. The CDR3 spans 15 residues. Germline CDR1 and CDR2: SGHRS and YFSETQ. The ends lost 4 bases at V and 5 bases at J; junction bases unmatched: 5. The chain's CDR3 is CASSLLAGANNEQFF. The CDR3 DNA sequence: TGCGCCAGCAGCCTACTAGCGGGAGCCAACAATGAGCAGTTCTTC.

This clonotype turned up a few times. This chain joins TRBV20-1 and TRBJ2-5, with D possibly being TRBD1 or TRBD2 (5 bases each). The V and J ends lost 1 base and 2 bases respectively, with 14 bases between them. The length of the CDR3 is 15 residues. Per the germline V gene, CDR1 is DFQATT and CDR2 is SNEGSKA (reference sequence). The CDR3 coding sequence is TGCAGTGCTAGAGTTGGGACCACTTTTCAAGAGACCCAGTACTTC. Translating it yields CSARVGTTFQETQYF.

This clonotype turned up a few times. The gene calls are TRBV6-5 and TRBJ2-1, with TRBD2 as a possible D gene (6 bases). This CDR3 is 16 amino acids long. Germline CDR1 and CDR2: MNHEY and SVGAGI. V gave up 4 bases and J gave up 0 bases, with 13 bases separating them. The DNA for the CDR3 is TGTGCCAGCAGTTCCCCGGGGGTGATCTCCTACAATGAGCAGTTCTTC. Translating it yields CASSSPGVISYNEQFF.

This clonotype was counted between two and nine times. The chain uses TRBV9 and TRBJ1-3; D is unclear. The CDR3 has 11 residues. Trimming pared 4 bases from V and 4 bases from J, leaving 3 bases between. CDR1 is SGDLS and CDR2 is YYNGEE in the germline V gene. The CDR3 sequence is CASSPGNTIYF. The CDR3 DNA sequence: TGTGCCAGCAGCCCGGGAAACACCATATATTTT.

The rearrangement joins TRBV5-1 to TRBJ2-1, with D perhaps being TRBD1 or TRBD2 (6 bases each). Per germline, CDR1 SGHRS and CDR2 YFSETQ. The length of the CDR3 is 19 residues. V lost 0 bases to trimming and J lost 1 base, with 20 bases between them. CDR3 region: CASSLGWEWLGGSYNEQFF. The CDR3 DNA reads as TGCGCCAGCAGCTTGGGGTGGGAGTGGCTAGGGGGGTCCTACAATGAGCAGTTCTTC. The full variable domain, its missing parts supplied by reference TRBV5-1 and TRBJ2-1, is KAGVTQTPRYLIKTRGQQVTLSCSPISGHRSVSWYQQTPGQGLQFLFEYFSETQRNKGNFPGRFSGRQFSNSRSEMNVSTLELGDSALYLCASSLGWEWLGGSYNEQFFGPGTRLTVL.

This clonotype was observed a few times. The chain combines TRBV20-1 with TRBJ2-2, with 7 bases that match TRBD1. The CDR3 extends over 15 amino acids. V trimming: 6 bases; J trimming: 5 bases; junction bases outside the gene matches: 12. Looked up from germline, CDR1 is DFQATT and CDR2 is SNEGSKA (reference sequence). CDR3 nucleotide sequence: TGCAGTGCCAGCCTACCGGGACAGCTTACCGGGGAGCTGTTTTTT. Protein: CSASLPGQLTGELFF.

This clonotype has more than one count but fewer than ten. V gene TRBV12-3 or TRBV12-4 combines with J gene TRBJ2-7, with 9 bases fitting TRBD2. The CDR3 consists of 15 residues. Trimming took 3 bases from V and 3 from J; bases not matched to a gene: 6. Written as DNA, the CDR3 is TGTGCCAGCAGTTTGCGGGAGGGGGGACACTACGAGCAGTACTTC. It specifies CASSLREGGHYEQYF.